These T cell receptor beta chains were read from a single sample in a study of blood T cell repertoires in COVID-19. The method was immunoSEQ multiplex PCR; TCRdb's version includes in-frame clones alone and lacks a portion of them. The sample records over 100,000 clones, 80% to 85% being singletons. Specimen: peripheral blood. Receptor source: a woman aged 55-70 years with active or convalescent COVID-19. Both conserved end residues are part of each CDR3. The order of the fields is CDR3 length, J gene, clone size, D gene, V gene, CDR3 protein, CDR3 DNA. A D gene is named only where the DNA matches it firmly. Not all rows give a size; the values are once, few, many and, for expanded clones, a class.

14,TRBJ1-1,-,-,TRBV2,CASSESLLNTEAFF,TGTGCCAGCAGTGAAAGCTTGCTGAACACTGAAGCTTTCTTT
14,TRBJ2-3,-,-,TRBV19,CASSRAYSTDTQYF,TGTGCCAGTAGTAGGGCTTATAGCACAGATACGCAGTATTTT
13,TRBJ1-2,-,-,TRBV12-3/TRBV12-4,CASSRTDWNGYTF,TGTGCCAGCAGCCGGACAGACTGGAATGGCTACACCTTC
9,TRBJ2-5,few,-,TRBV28,CASATGLNF,TGTGCCAGCGCTACAGGGCTGAACTTC
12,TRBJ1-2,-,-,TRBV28,CASSGTSRGYTF,TGTGCCAGCAGCGGGACATCGCGAGGCTACACCTTC
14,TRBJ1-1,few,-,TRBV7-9,CASSFTGQNTEAFF,TGTGCCAGCAGCTTTACAGGGCAGAACACTGAAGCTTTCTTT
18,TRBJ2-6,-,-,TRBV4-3,CASSQQLDRGSGANVLTF,TGCGCCAGCAGCCAACAACTGGACAGAGGATCCGGGGCCAACGTCCTGACTTTC
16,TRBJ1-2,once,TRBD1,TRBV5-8,CASSLVTTGVNYGYTF,TGTGCCAGCAGCTTGGTAACCACAGGGGTAAACTATGGCTACACCTTC
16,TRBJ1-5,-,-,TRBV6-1,CASSELAGYSNQPQHF,TGTGCCAGCAGTGAACTGGCGGGATATAGCAATCAGCCCCAGCATTTT
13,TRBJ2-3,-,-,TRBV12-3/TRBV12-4,CASAHSGADTQYF,TGTGCCAGCGCTCATAGCGGAGCAGATACGCAGTATTTT
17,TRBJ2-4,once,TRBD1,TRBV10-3,CAISESGDRLAKNIQYF,TGTGCCATCAGTGAGTCGGGGGACAGATTAGCCAAAAACATTCAGTACTTC
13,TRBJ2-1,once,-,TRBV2,CASSELGTNEQFF,TGTGCCAGCAGTGAATTGGGGACTAATGAGCAGTTCTTC
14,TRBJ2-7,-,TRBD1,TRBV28,CASSTGQGAFEQYF,TGTGCCAGCAGTACGGGACAGGGGGCTTTCGAGCAGTACTTC
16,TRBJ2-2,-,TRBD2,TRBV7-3,CASSSFIAGGPGELFF,TGTGCCAGCAGCTCGTTCATAGCGGGAGGGCCCGGGGAGCTGTTTTTT
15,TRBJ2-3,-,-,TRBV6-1,CASSEAGGRADTQYF,TGTGCCAGCAGTGAAGCGGGGGGACGGGCAGATACGCAGTATTTT
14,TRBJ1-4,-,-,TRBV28,CASSIGPRGEKLFF,TGTGCCAGCAGTATCGGACCGCGGGGTGAAAAACTGTTTTTT
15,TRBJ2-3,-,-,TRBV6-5,CASRTAGSIPDTQYF,TGTGCCAGCAGGACTGCCGGGAGTATCCCAGATACGCAGTATTTT
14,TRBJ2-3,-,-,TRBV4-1,CASSQDLGTDTQYF,TGCGCCAGCAGCCAAGATCTAGGCACAGATACGCAGTATTTT
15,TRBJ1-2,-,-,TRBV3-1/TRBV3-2,CASSQDARGIYGYTF,TGTGCCAGCAGCCAAGACGCCCGGGGTATCTATGGCTACACCTTC
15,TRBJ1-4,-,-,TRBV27,CASSPEGGGQEKLFF,TGTGCCAGCAGTCCGGAGGGGGGGGGCCAGGAAAAACTGTTTTTT
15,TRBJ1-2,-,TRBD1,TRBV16,CASSRDGQGDYGYTF,TGTGCCAGCAGCCGAGATGGACAGGGGGACTATGGCTACACCTTC
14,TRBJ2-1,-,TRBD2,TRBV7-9,CASSLGLAGGEQFF,TGTGCCAGCAGCTTAGGGCTAGCGGGAGGGGAGCAGTTCTTC
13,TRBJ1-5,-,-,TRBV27,CASSLSAGSPQHF,TGTGCCAGCAGTTTATCGGCAGGCTCGCCCCAGCATTTT
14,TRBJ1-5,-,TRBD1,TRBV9,CASSAQGANQPQHF,TGTGCCAGCAGCGCCCAGGGGGCGAATCAGCCCCAGCATTTT
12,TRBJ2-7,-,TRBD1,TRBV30,CASGTVAYEQYF,TGTGCCTCAGGGACAGTGGCCTACGAGCAGTACTTC
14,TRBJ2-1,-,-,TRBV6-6,CAINRAGSYNEQFF,TGTGCCATCAATCGAGCGGGCAGTTACAATGAGCAGTTCTTC
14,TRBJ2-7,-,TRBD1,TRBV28,CASRGQGFPYEQYF,TGTGCCAGCAGGGGACAGGGGTTCCCCTACGAGCAGTACTTC
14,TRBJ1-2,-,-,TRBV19,CASTSGMRDYGYTF,TGTGCCAGTACCTCGGGAATGAGGGACTATGGCTACACCTTC
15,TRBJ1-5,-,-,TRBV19,CASTKTGGSNQPQHF,TGTGCCAGTACCAAGACGGGAGGCAGCAATCAGCCCCAGCATTTT
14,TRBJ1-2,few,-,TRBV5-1,CASSSVTGNYGYTF,TGCGCCAGCAGCTCGGTTACAGGGAACTATGGCTACACCTTC
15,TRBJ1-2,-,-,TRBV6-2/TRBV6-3,CASSYLGGAREGYTF,TGTGCCAGCAGTTATCTCGGCGGCGCCCGTGAGGGCTACACCTTC
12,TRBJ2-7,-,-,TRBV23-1,CASSQRGYEQYF,TGCGCCAGCAGTCAGAGAGGCTACGAGCAGTACTTC
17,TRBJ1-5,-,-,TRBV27,CASSLKPPGLYDQPQHF,TGTGCCAGCAGTTTAAAACCTCCGGGTTTGTACGATCAGCCCCAGCATTTT